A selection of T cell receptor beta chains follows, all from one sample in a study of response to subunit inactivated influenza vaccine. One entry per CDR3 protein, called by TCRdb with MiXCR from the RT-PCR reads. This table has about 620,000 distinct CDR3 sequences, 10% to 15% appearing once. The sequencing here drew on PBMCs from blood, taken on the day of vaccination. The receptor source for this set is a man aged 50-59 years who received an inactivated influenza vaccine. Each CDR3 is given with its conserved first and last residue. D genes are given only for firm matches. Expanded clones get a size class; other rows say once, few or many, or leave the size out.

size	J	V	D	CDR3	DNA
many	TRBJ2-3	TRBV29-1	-	CSVDITDTQYF	TGCAGCGTTGACATCACAGATACGCAGTATTTT
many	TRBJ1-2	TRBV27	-	CASSSHTGTSLYGYTF	TGTGCCAGCAGTTCCCATACAGGGACTTCCCTCTATGGCTACACCTTC
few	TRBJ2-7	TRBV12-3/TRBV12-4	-	CASSQGRGAERGSYEQYF	TGTGCCAGCAGCCAAGGGCGTGGGGCAGAGAGGGGGTCCTACGAGCAGTACTTC
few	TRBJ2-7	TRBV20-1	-	CSATSFRDRSYEQYF	TGCAGTGCAACCTCCTTCCGGGACCGTTCCTACGAGCAGTACTTC
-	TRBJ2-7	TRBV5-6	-	CASSYSTAWEQYF	TGTGCCAGCAGCTATTCGACAGCGTGGGAGCAGTACTTC
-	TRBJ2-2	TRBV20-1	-	CSARDVAGELFF	TGCAGTGCTAGAGATGTGGCCGGGGAGCTGTTTTTT
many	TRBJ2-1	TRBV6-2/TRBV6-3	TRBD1	CASKGQGATYRGYEQFF	TGTGCCAGCAAGGGGCAGGGGGCAACTTACCGGGGCTATGAGCAGTTCTTC
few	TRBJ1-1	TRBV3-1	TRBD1	CASSLLGQGAEAFF	TGTGCCAGCAGCCTTCTTGGACAGGGAGCTGAAGCTTTCTTT
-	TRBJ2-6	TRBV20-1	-	CSAQTGIGANVLTF	TGCAGTGCTCAGACGGGGATTGGGGCCAACGTCCTGACTTTC
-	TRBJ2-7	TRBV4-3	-	CASSQDRGMAFSEQYF	TGCGCCAGCAGCCAAGATAGAGGCATGGCTTTCTCCGAGCAGTACTTC
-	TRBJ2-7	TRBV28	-	CASSLAEVRGEQYF	TGTGCCAGCAGTTTAGCGGAGGTCCGCGGCGAGCAGTACTTC
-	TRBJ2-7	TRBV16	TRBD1	CASSQSPGQIYEQYF	TGTGCCAGCAGCCAATCCCCGGGACAGATCTACGAGCAGTACTTC
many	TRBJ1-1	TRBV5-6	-	CASSWARTEAFF	TGTGCCAGCAGCTGGGCGCGCACTGAAGCTTTCTTT
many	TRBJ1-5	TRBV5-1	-	CASSPGGGYQPQHF	TGCGCCAGCAGTCCCGGGGGCGGTTATCAGCCCCAGCATTTT
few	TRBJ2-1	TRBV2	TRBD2	CASSRRGRANEQFF	TGTGCCAGCAGTCGTCGCGGGAGGGCCAATGAGCAGTTCTTC
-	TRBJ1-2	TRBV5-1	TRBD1	CASSLTLRAPRDRDSYGYTF	TGCGCCAGCAGCTTGACTTTACGCGCCCCCCGGGACAGGGATAGCTATGGCTACACCTTC
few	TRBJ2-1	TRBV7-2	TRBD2	CASSLDSGRFEQFF	TGTGCCAGCAGCTTAGATAGCGGGAGGTTTGAGCAGTTCTTC
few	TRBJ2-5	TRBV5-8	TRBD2	CASSQGTSAETQYF	TGTGCCAGCAGCCAAGGGACTAGCGCGGAGACCCAGTACTTC
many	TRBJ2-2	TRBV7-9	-	CASSLDPLLAGELFF	TGTGCCAGCAGCTTAGATCCGCTCTTGGCCGGGGAGCTGTTTTTT
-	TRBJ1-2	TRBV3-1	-	CASSRQPNYGYTF	TGTGCCAGCAGCCGACAGCCCAACTATGGCTACACCTTC
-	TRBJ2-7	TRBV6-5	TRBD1	CASSYTGQGSYEQYF	TGTGCCAGCAGTTACACGGGACAGGGATCCTACGAGCAGTACTTC
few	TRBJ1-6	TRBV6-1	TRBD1	CASSETGGVNSPLHF	TGTGCCAGCAGTGAGACAGGGGGGGTCAATTCACCCCTCCACTTT
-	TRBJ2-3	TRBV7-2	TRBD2	CASSRGAGGTDTQYF	TGTGCCAGCAGCCGCGGGGCGGGAGGCACAGATACGCAGTATTTT
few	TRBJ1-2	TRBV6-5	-	CASSYSMGGYTF	TGTGCCAGCAGTTACTCGATGGGCGGCTACACCTTC
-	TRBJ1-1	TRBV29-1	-	CSGGTTEAFF	TGCAGCGGAGGGACCACTGAAGCTTTCTTT
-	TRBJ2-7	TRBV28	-	CASSLPYTGADEQYF	TGTGCCAGCAGTTTACCCTACACGGGAGCTGACGAGCAGTACTTC
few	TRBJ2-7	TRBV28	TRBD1	CASNPTGGYEQYF	TGTGCCAGCAACCCTACAGGGGGATACGAGCAGTACTTC
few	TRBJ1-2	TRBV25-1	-	CASSAPGRAAYGYTF	TGTGCCAGCAGTGCCCCCGGGAGGGCCGCCTATGGCTACACCTTC
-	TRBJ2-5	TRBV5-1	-	CASSRTTTGLGETQYF	TGCGCCAGCAGCCGGACTACCACAGGGTTAGGGGAGACCCAGTACTTC
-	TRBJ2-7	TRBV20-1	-	CSARGSRNYEQYF	TGCAGTGCTAGAGGCAGTCGGAATTACGAGCAGTACTTC
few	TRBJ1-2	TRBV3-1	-	CASSQGMGNYGYTF	TGTGCCAGCAGCCAGGGGATGGGAAACTATGGCTACACCTTC
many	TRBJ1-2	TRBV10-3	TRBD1	CAISAGQGLYGYTF	TGTGCCATCAGTGCTGGACAGGGGCTCTATGGCTACACCTTC
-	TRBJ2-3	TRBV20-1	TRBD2	CSARLADTYTQYF	TGCAGTGCCAGACTAGCGGATACGTATACGCAGTATTTT
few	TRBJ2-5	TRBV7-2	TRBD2	CASSRKTSGGKETQYF	TGTGCCAGCAGCCGAAAAACTAGCGGGGGAAAAGAGACCCAGTACTTC
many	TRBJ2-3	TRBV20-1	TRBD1	CSAGQGQTDTQYF	TGCAGTGCCGGACAGGGGCAAACAGATACGCAGTATTTT
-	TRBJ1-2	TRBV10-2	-	CASSESQITNYGYTF	TGCGCCAGCAGTGAGTCTCAGATAACTAACTATGGCTACACCTTC
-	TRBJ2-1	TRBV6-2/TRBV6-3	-	CASSYPLDSGPNEQFF	TGTGCCAGCAGTTACCCCCTGGACAGCGGTCCCAATGAGCAGTTCTTC
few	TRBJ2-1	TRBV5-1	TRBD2	CASSLFSRTSGTHEQFF	TGCGCCAGCAGCTTGTTCAGCCGGACTAGCGGGACGCATGAGCAGTTCTTC
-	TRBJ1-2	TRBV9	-	CASSAGLEGYGYTF	TGTGCCAGCAGCGCGGGACTTGAGGGCTATGGCTACACCTTC
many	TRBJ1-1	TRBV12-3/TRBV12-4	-	CASSFNRVGAFF	TGTGCCAGCAGTTTCAACAGGGTTGGGGCTTTCTTT
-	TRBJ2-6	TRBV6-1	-	CASSESEPGANVLTF	TGTGCCAGCAGTGAGTCCGAACCCGGGGCCAACGTCCTGACTTTC
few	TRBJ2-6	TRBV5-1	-	CASSFRVAAGANVLTF	TGCGCCAGCAGCTTTCGTGTAGCCGCCGGGGCCAACGTCCTGACTTTC
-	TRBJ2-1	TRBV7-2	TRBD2	CASSLDLAGASEQFF	TGTGCCAGCAGCTTAGATCTAGCGGGAGCAAGTGAGCAGTTCTTC
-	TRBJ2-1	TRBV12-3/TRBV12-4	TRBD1	CASSTHRGRYNEQFF	TGTGCCAGCAGTACTCACAGGGGAAGATACAATGAGCAGTTCTTC
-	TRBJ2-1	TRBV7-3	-	CASSSRGRGDNEQFF	TGTGCCAGCAGCTCCAGAGGGCGGGGAGACAATGAGCAGTTCTTC
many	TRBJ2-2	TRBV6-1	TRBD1	CASRPRRGQGNTGELFF	TGTGCCAGCAGACCCAGAAGAGGACAGGGGAACACCGGGGAGCTGTTTTTT
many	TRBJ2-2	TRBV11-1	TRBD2	CASSLYVAGTTGELFF	TGTGCCAGCAGCTTATATGTAGCGGGAACCACCGGGGAGCTGTTTTTT
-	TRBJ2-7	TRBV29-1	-	CSVEERDSSYEQYF	TGCAGCGTTGAAGAGCGGGACAGTTCCTACGAGCAGTACTTC
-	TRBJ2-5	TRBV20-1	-	CSARELGLRETQYF	TGCAGTGCTAGAGAATTGGGGCTGAGGGAGACCCAGTACTTC
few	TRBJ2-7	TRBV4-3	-	CASSAQISYEQYF	TGCGCCAGCAGCGCTCAAATCTCCTACGAGCAGTACTTC
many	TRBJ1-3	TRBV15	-	CATSKSRDIPSSGNTIYF	TGTGCCACCAGCAAAAGCCGGGACATCCCCTCCTCTGGAAACACCATATATTTT
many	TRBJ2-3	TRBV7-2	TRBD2	CASSLISGSRPDTQYF	TGTGCCAGCAGCCTAATTAGCGGGAGTCGGCCAGATACGCAGTATTTT
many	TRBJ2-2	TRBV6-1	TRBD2	CASGRAGVNTGELFF	TGTGCCAGCGGAAGAGCGGGGGTGAACACCGGGGAGCTGTTTTTT
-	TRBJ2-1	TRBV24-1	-	CATSAGTPLGSYNEQFF	TGTGCCACCAGTGCCGGGACTCCCTTGGGTTCGTACAATGAGCAGTTCTTC
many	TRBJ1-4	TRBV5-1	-	CASSLAPQGGSEKLFF	TGCGCCAGCAGCTTGGCCCCACAGGGCGGGTCTGAAAAACTGTTTTTT
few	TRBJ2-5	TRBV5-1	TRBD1	CASSPGQRYQETQYF	TGCGCCAGCAGCCCGGGACAGCGGTACCAAGAGACCCAGTACTTC
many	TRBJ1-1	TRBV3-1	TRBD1	CASSLTGKNTEAFF	TGTGCCAGCAGCCTGACAGGGAAGAACACTGAAGCTTTCTTT
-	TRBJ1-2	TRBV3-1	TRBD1	CASSLQGARYGYTF	TGTGCCAGCAGCCTCCAGGGGGCGCGTTATGGCTACACCTTC
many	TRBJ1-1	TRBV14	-	CASSQDRFSPGSHTEAFF	TGTGCCAGCAGCCAAGATCGATTCTCCCCAGGGTCCCACACTGAAGCTTTCTTT